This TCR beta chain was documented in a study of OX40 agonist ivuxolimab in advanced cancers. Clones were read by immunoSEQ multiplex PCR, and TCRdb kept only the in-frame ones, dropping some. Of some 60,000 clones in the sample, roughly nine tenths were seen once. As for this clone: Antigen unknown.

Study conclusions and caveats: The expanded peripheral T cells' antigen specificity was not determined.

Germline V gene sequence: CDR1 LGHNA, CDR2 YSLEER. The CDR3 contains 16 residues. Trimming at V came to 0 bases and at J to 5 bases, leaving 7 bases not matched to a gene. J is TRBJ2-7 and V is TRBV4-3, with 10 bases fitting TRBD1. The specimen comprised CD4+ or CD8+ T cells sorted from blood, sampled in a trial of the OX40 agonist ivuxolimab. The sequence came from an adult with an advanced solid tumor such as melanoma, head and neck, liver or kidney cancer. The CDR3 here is CASSQEGSGQGHEQYF. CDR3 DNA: TGCGCCAGCAGCCAAGAGGGTTCGGGACAGGGGCACGAGCAGTACTTC.